The sample holds one count of the clone carrying this T cell receptor beta chain. Its antigen is still unknown. Sequencing used immunoSEQ multiplex PCR; TCRdb keeps in-frame clones, though not all of them. In the table there are tens of thousands of clones, approximately 94% of which are singletons. These data come from a study of Tregs in tolerant kidney transplant recipients. Whole-study results and caveats: Tregs expanded with activated donor B cells seemed most donor-specific.

The germline gives CDR1 SGDLS, CDR2 YYNGEE. The V gene end was trimmed by 4 bases and the J gene end by 1 base; junction bases not matched to a gene: 6. CDR3 length: 15 amino acids. This receptor was taken from a human donor who received a combined kidney and bone marrow transplant. Sequences were derived from CD4+ T cells from blood, sampled before the transplant. The chain has TRBV9 and TRBJ2-7, with 9 bases identical to TRBD1. This chain's CDR3 is CASSSHGTGSYEQYF. CDR3 in DNA: TGTGCCAGCAGCTCCCACGGGACAGGGTCCTACGAGCAGTACTTC.